A selection of T cell receptor beta chains follows, all from one sample in a study of T cells in Graves' hyperthyroidism and ophthalmopathy. TCRdb recomputed calls from the multiplex PCR reads with MiXCR, one row per CDR3 protein. The sample has a few hundred thousand distinct CDR3 sequences, roughly 50% seen once. The specimen sequenced was peripheral blood or thyroid tissue (not recorded which). All receptors come from a woman between 18 and 30 years old with Graves' hyperthyroidism. CDR3s include the opening cysteine and the closing phenylalanine or tryptophan. D genes are given only for firm matches. Not every row has a clone size; where given, it reads once, few, many or a size class.

cdr3_aa cdr3_nt d_call clone_size j_call v_call
CASSDWGNTEAFF TGTGCCAGCAGTGATTGGGGGAACACTGAAGCTTTCTTT - many TRBJ1-1 TRBV2
CASSQTSGSPYNEQFF TGTGCCAGCAGCCAAACTAGCGGGAGTCCCTACAATGAGCAGTTCTTC TRBD2 - TRBJ2-1 TRBV7-6
CASSTSGQGLYEQYF TGTGCCAGTAGTACCTCCGGACAGGGGCTCTACGAGCAGTACTTC TRBD1 many TRBJ2-7 TRBV19
CASSHKLAGQETQYF TGTGCCAGCAGCCACAAACTAGCGGGACAAGAGACCCAGTACTTC TRBD2 many TRBJ2-5 TRBV7-8
CASRDAWEAGTEAFF TGTGCCAGCAGGGATGCTTGGGAGGCGGGGACTGAAGCTTTCTTT - - TRBJ1-1 TRBV11-3
CASSGQVGQPQHF TGTGCCAGCAGCGGACAGGTTGGTCAGCCCCAGCATTTT TRBD1 once TRBJ1-5 TRBV6-5
CASSLEGNPYFGANVLTF TGTGCCAGCAGCCTTGAAGGGAACCCCTATTTTGGGGCCAACGTCCTGACTTTC - many TRBJ2-6 TRBV14
CASSLRVAENTGELFF TGCGCCAGCAGCTTGAGAGTAGCGGAAAACACCGGGGAGCTGTTTTTT - many TRBJ2-2 TRBV5-1
CASSVGLAGALAKNIQYF TGTGCCAGCAGCGTGGGACTAGCGGGGGCACTAGCCAAAAACATTCAGTACTTC TRBD2 - TRBJ2-4 TRBV7-2
CSVETGTGSTYEQYF TGCAGCGTTGAAACCGGGACAGGTTCCACCTACGAGCAGTACTTC TRBD1 - TRBJ2-7 TRBV29-1
CATSLGTSRTEQYF TGTGCCACCAGTTTAGGGACTAGCAGGACAGAGCAGTACTTC TRBD2 - TRBJ2-7 TRBV24-1
CASSQVPGTGGRFDGYTF TGCGCCAGCAGCCAAGTGCCCGGGACAGGGGGGCGATTCGATGGCTACACCTTC TRBD1 many TRBJ1-2 TRBV4-1
CASSLGVTNTEAFF TGTGCCAGTAGTCTTGGAGTGACGAACACTGAAGCTTTCTTT - many TRBJ1-1 TRBV19
CASSTQGAGTEAFF TGTGCCAGCAGCACCCAGGGGGCTGGAACTGAAGCTTTCTTT TRBD1 many TRBJ1-1 TRBV7-3
CASSYLTGLGVGTQYF TGTGCCAGCAGTTACTTGACCGGACTGGGTGTAGGGACCCAGTACTTC - many TRBJ2-5 TRBV6-5
CSARNKKREGPYEQYF TGCAGTGCTAGAAATAAGAAGCGGGAGGGCCCCTACGAGCAGTACTTC TRBD2 many TRBJ2-7 TRBV20-1
CSLKGWGKSYEQYF TGCAGCTTGAAGGGATGGGGGAAATCCTACGAGCAGTACTTC - - TRBJ2-7 TRBV29-1
CASSLTGESNEKLFF TGTGCCAGCAGCTTAACAGGGGAGAGCAATGAAAAACTGTTTTTT TRBD1 - TRBJ1-4 TRBV7-9
CASSAGLGYTF TGTGCCAGCAGTGCAGGGTTAGGCTACACCTTC - many TRBJ1-2 TRBV6-5
CATSSHLGTGVAGYTF TGTGCCACCAGCAGCCACCTCGGGACAGGCGTTGCGGGCTACACCTTC TRBD1 - TRBJ1-2 TRBV15
CSASPNEAYSNQPQHF TGCAGTGCTAGCCCTAATGAAGCATATAGCAATCAGCCCCAGCATTTT - many TRBJ1-5 TRBV20-1
CASSLLTEDPYEQYF TGTGCCAGCTCACTCTTGACAGAGGACCCCTACGAGCAGTACTTC - - TRBJ2-7 TRBV18
CASSLDPMSIRGTEAFF TGTGCCAGCAGCTTGGACCCAATGAGTATTAGGGGGACTGAAGCTTTCTTT - - TRBJ1-1 TRBV11-2
CASTGTSGAIRYEQYF TGTGCCAGCACTGGGACTAGCGGGGCCATTCGATACGAGCAGTACTTC TRBD2 many TRBJ2-7 TRBV12-3/TRBV12-4
CASSPEAGGGTNTEAFF TGTGCCAGCAGCCCAGAGGCAGGCGGGGGAACTAACACTGAAGCTTTCTTT - - TRBJ1-1 TRBV7-9
CATSDPNRDREAGTDTQYF TGTGCCACCAGTGATCCTAACCGGGACAGGGAAGCCGGAACAGATACGCAGTATTTT TRBD1 - TRBJ2-3 TRBV24-1
CASGTSSSIYEQYF TGTGCTAGTGGTACGAGTTCCTCCATCTACGAGCAGTACTTC - - TRBJ2-7 TRBV12-5
CASRPRDGNEKLFF TGTGCCAGCAGGCCTAGGGACGGGAATGAAAAACTGTTTTTT - once TRBJ1-4 TRBV2
CASSPGHTNEKLFF TGTGCCAGCAGCCCGGGACACACTAATGAAAAACTGTTTTTT - - TRBJ1-4 TRBV11-1
CASSLGAGDGAETQYF TGTGCCAGCAGCTTAGGGGCGGGGGACGGCGCGGAGACCCAGTACTTC TRBD2 - TRBJ2-5 TRBV7-2